The TCR beta chain described here comes from a study of PD-1 and CTLA-4 blockade in melanoma. This clone was observed a single time. The CDR3 contains 15 residues. Germline values: CDR1 SGHRS, CDR2 YFSETQ. Trimming left V 4 bases short and J 6 bases short, with 17 bases between. Method: immunoSEQ multiplex PCR; TCRdb's copy keeps in-frame clones and lacks some. The table has 20,000 to 25,000 clones, about 91% seen once. The V and J genes are TRBV5-1 and TRBJ2-1; D is unresolved. The origin of this receptor is a human donor with melanoma. The specimen was CD8+ T cells from peripheral blood, collected before anti-PD-1 treatment. In nucleotides, the CDR3 is TGCGCCAGCAGCCTCCAGGACCTCGGCGGCAATGAGCAGTTCTTC. Translated: CASSLQDLGGNEQFF.